What follows is one T cell receptor beta chain and its context. This clone was counted ten times or more. Its antigen remains undetermined. One base away there is no much larger clone; base qualities are not given. The sample is drawn from a study of Ad26.COV2.S vaccination and SARS-CoV-2 variants (dated by TCRdb to the early 2020s). Background on the whole study: Vaccine-arm donors were drawn from COV1001, a multicentre, randomized, double-blind, placebo-controlled phase I-IIa trial of Ad26.COV2.S in healthy adults. Throughout the experiments and outcome assessment, investigators stayed blinded to trial group allocation. Sequencing of the TCRbeta repertoire served to evaluate the specificity and breadth of SARS-CoV-2-reactive T cell receptors following Ad26.COV2.S vaccination. The TCR-sequenced set comprised around 30 samples: some 20 Ad26.COV2.S vaccine recipients, 5 placebo recipients and 8 SARS-CoV-2 convalescent individuals. Trial participants were randomized into five groups of five, in which low-dose or high-dose Ad26.COV2.S was given once or twice, or placebo was given on both occasions. Ad26.COV2.S was administered intramuscularly at 5 x 10^10 or 1 x 10^11 viral particles, either as a single shot or as two shots given 56 days apart.

Sample treatment or condition, as interpreted from the label and publication: 15 to 20 received Ad26.COV2.S at low or high dose, single or two shots; roughly 5 received placebo; per-sample allocation not given. For vaccine and placebo recipients, the sequenced repertoires came from samples collected on day 63 after the first injection. Between 29 July and 7 August 2020, Cohort 1b enrolled 20 to 30 adults aged 18-55 years at one site in Boston, USA. Ad26.COV2.S consisted of a replication-incompetent adenovirus type 26 vector by which a prefusion-stabilized SARS-CoV-2 spike protein from the original Wuhan strain was expressed. V is clipped by 7 bases and J by 6 bases, and the sequence between their germline boundaries is 18 bases long. Measured from the cysteine to the phenylalanine, the CDR3 is 14 residues long. Only CDR3 DNA remains: 42 bases, in frame from the first base. According to the germline V gene, CDR1 reads MNHEY and CDR2 reads SVGAGI.

TCRbeta CDR3 regions were sequenced with the immunoSEQ Assay. After extraction, genomic DNA underwent amplification by bias-controlled multiplex PCR, followed by high-throughput sequencing. The source study handled its data this way. To quantify the absolute abundance of every unique TCRbeta CDR3 region, sequences were collapsed and filtered. Usable DNA was measured by amplifying reference genes present in all nucleated cells, and TCRbeta template counts were normalized to that usable DNA to estimate T cell fraction. Repertoire TCRs were annotated as SARS-CoV-2-specific when V gene, CDR3 amino acid sequence and J gene were exactly matched to a known reactive TCR set. MIRA supplied the reference SARS-CoV-2 TCR set, which was filtered for enrichment in COVID-19-positive ImmuneCODE repertoires so that public or cross-reactive TCRs were removed. Using the MIRA antigens, annotated TCRs were further analysed by specific ORF or by position within an ORF. Breadth was defined as the number of annotated unique rearrangements divided by the total number of unique productive rearrangements, and depth was defined as the summed frequency of the annotated unique rearrangements. Group comparisons of TCR breadth used two-sided Wilcoxon rank-sum tests. TCRdb's version of the immuneACCESS table is confined to in-frame rearrangements and falls short of the full clone set. An unresolved V gene accounts for under half of the shortfall where checked; the remainder is of unknown origin. The D gene and trimming were derived from the DNA, and the V and J assignments and clone size from that table. The sample table records around 350,000 clones; 70% to 90% of these occur just once. The top ten clones comprise around 3% of the sample.

The paper's findings and limits, for the study overall: Ad26.COV2.S recipients had higher spike-specific TCR breadth than placebo recipients (P = 0.0014). The study was not powered to compare responses between vaccine doses or regimens. Vaccine and placebo recipients had comparable non-spike TCR breadth, which fits with the vaccine containing only spike. According to the authors, total T cell responses may have been underestimated by the TCR breadth and depth analyses. After vaccination, substantial breadth of spike-specific CD8+ and CD4+ T cell responses was reported.

The chain is encoded by TRBV6-5 joined to TRBJ1-1; matching of 5 bases hints at TRBD1 as the D gene. The receptor was isolated from a person between 18 and 65 years old who received the Ad26.COV2.S COVID-19 vaccine or a placebo. The specimen comprised peripheral blood, sampled in a trial of Ad26.COV2.S vaccine versus placebo. The DNA sequence is TGTGCCAGCACCATAGACAGCTCCCGACCTGAAGCTTTCTTT. Its translation reads: CASTIDSSRPEAFF.